This T cell receptor beta chain comes out of a study of T cell responses to AZD1222 COVID-19 vaccine. Study-wide background: It was second doses at about 4 or about 12 weeks that were pooled. Regarding the study as a whole: Donors skewed white British and female; clonal diversity was possibly underestimated. In the spike-specific TCR repertoire, nearly half reportedly target unmutated variant regions. Two AZD1222 doses significantly raised spike-specific TCR breadth and depth over controls.

A word on this clone: Its target is unknown.

Profiling relied on immunoSEQ multiplex PCR, and the TCRdb table lists in-frame clones only, not all of them. The sample has 100,000 to 150,000 clones; around 87% are singletons. The clonotype originates from an adult in good health. The sequenced sample was peripheral blood, obtained on day 0 of AZD1222 vaccination.

The CDR3, as DNA: TGCGCCAGCAGCTTGGAATCCGGGAACCTCTACGAGCAGTACTTC. Encoded protein: CASSLESGNLYEQYF. V usage is TRBV5-1 and J usage is TRBJ2-7, with TRBD2 as a possible D gene (5 bases). Germline loops: CDR1 SGHRS, CDR2 YFSETQ. V lost 0 bases, J lost 3 bases, and 13 bases lay in between. CDR3 length equals 15 residues.